These T cell receptor beta chains were read from a single sample in a study of CXCR3-negative and CXCR3-positive naive CD8 T cells. TCRdb re-analyzed the 5' RACE reads; it lists each CDR3 protein once, without DNA. The listing records over 55,000 distinct CDR3 sequences. The sequenced sample was naive CXCR3+ CD8+ T cells from blood. The receptors derive from a human donor in good health. Some clones in this sample may be carry-over from other donors' samples. Each CDR3 is given with its conserved first and last residue.

V gene	J gene	CDR3 protein
TRBV3-1	TRBJ1-5	CASSQDLRNNQPQHF
TRBV2	TRBJ2-1	CASSEGSSGRSNEQFF
TRBV2	TRBJ2-3	CASSATADRTDTQYF
TRBV6-2/TRBV6-3	TRBJ2-3	CASSYPTSGGPSTDTQYF
TRBV13	TRBJ1-5	CASSLGGVREQPQHF
TRBV28	TRBJ2-5	CASRVAGPGETQYF
TRBV2	TRBJ2-7	CASSEYFGPNEQYF
TRBV6-6	TRBJ1-5	CASLGGLVEEPQHF
TRBV14	TRBJ2-3	CASSRRVGGIDTQYF
TRBV7-2	TRBJ1-4	CASSLVVTGNEKLFF
TRBV29-1	TRBJ1-1	CSVLDSTEAFF
TRBV29-1	TRBJ2-7	CSVQENDEQYF
TRBV6-6	TRBJ2-3	CASSYSATELGASYF
TRBV7-3	TRBJ2-1	CASSHERESSYNEQFF
TRBV7-2	TRBJ1-1	CASSYRGAEAFF
TRBV12-5	TRBJ2-1	CASVSFLPNEQFF
TRBV25-1	TRBJ1-1	CASSEDGGNTEAFF
TRBV7-9	TRBJ2-5	CASSSFPETQYF
TRBV7-9	TRBJ2-1	CASSPGAFNEQFF
TRBV27	TRBJ1-1	CASSLTGYTEAFF
TRBV11-2	TRBJ2-7	CASSQTLYEQYF
TRBV11-2	TRBJ2-2	CASSRVQGTGELFF
TRBV20-1	TRBJ2-2	CSARVGTSGESGELFF
TRBV28	TRBJ2-7	CASSSPITGAGDEQYF
TRBV29-1	TRBJ2-3	CSVEDRSTSLDTQYF
TRBV11-2	TRBJ2-5	CASSLGRLGYQETQYF
TRBV18	TRBJ2-1	CASSPPSSNEQFF
TRBV10-3	TRBJ2-2	CAISESWDIPGELFF
TRBV6-5	TRBJ2-7	CASSSPYPGGGAEQYF
TRBV7-2	TRBJ2-5	CASSPKQTSGALGDQYF
TRBV4-3	TRBJ1-2	CASSQDPGVFYGYTF
TRBV7-9	TRBJ2-7	CASSNGRLMRSEQYF
TRBV28	TRBJ2-5	CASMDRMSETQYF
TRBV25-1	TRBJ1-1	CASSLYRGEAFF
TRBV9	TRBJ1-1	CASSQGLITEAFF
TRBV29-1	TRBJ1-1	CSVEIPVNTEAFF
TRBV29-1	TRBJ2-1	CSVESPRNVLYNEQFF
TRBV5-1	TRBJ2-1	CASSFLTGGDNEQFF
TRBV29-1	TRBJ2-7	CSVELGQGGNPYEQYF
TRBV29-1	TRBJ1-4	CSAIGANEKLFF
TRBV12-3/TRBV12-4	TRBJ2-2	CASTGTAANTGELFF
TRBV28	TRBJ2-7	CASRNRDDSYEQYF
TRBV6-5	TRBJ2-2	CASAEITGELFF
TRBV14	TRBJ2-4	CASSRTGGDIQYF
TRBV29-1	TRBJ2-7	CSVEGQAYEQYF
TRBV4-1	TRBJ2-4	CASSLLSHYIAKNIQYF
TRBV29-1	TRBJ2-1	CSVDGVADYNEQFF
TRBV4-3	TRBJ2-7	CASSPGRGVYEQYF
TRBV20-1	TRBJ1-2	CSARVVDGYTF
TRBV7-8	TRBJ1-2	CASSDRTGDLYGYTF
TRBV5-8	TRBJ1-1	CASSLVLNTEAFF
TRBV4-3	TRBJ2-7	CASSLVAGGYEQYF
TRBV6-5	TRBJ2-5	CASSHGGPQETQYF
TRBV29-1	TRBJ2-2	CSFPGANTGELFF
TRBV12-3/TRBV12-4	TRBJ1-2	CASSSDRVHGYTF
TRBV6-2/TRBV6-3	TRBJ1-5	CASSYSYGQPQHF